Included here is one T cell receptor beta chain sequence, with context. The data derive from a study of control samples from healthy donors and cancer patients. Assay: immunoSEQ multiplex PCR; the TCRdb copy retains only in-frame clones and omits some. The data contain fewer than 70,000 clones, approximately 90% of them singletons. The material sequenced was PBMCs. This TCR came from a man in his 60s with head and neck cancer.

CDR3 bases: TGTGCCAGCAGTAACCGACAAGAGCAGTTCTTC. Amino acids: CASSNRQEQFF. V and J are TRBV28 and TRBJ2-1; D is undetermined. Between the trimmed V and J ends, which lost 5 bases and 10 bases, there was a span of 9 bases. Germline V gene lookup returns CDR1 MDHEN and CDR2 SYDVKM. The CDR3 is 11 residues long.